Listed below are T cell receptor beta chains from one sample, sequenced in a study of T-cell reconstitution after alpha-beta-depleted transplantation in children. MiXCR, applied by TCRdb to the PCR reads, yields one record per CDR3 protein. There are hundreds of thousands of distinct CDR3 sequences in the sample; roughly a quarter occur only once, and more than 4.5% lies in the top ten. The sample consisted of PBMCs, mostly from graft donor cells, taken 360 days after TCRalphabeta/CD19-depleted stem cell transplant. The receptors stem from a female patient aged 2-15 years who had a stem cell transplant for congenital amegakaryocytic thrombocytopenia, so the T cells may come from the graft donor. The CDR3 runs from the conserved cysteine through the conserved F or W. Each record gives: clone size, D gene, J gene, V gene, CDR3 protein, CDR3 DNA. D genes are given only for firm matches. Only some rows state a clone size, as once, few, many or a class for expanded clones.

clone_size: many; d_call: .; j_call: TRBJ2-3; v_call: TRBV10-3; cdr3_aa: CAISESYSTDTQYF; cdr3_nt: TGTGCCATCAGTGAGTCTTATTCAACAGATACGCAGTATTTT
clone_size: .; d_call: .; j_call: TRBJ1-2; v_call: TRBV20-1; cdr3_aa: CSCRILIGDGYTF; cdr3_nt: TGCAGCTGCCGAATCCTCATCGGGGATGGCTACACCTTC
clone_size: many; d_call: .; j_call: TRBJ2-5; v_call: TRBV5-1; cdr3_aa: CASSLGEETQYF; cdr3_nt: TGCGCCAGCAGCTTGGGGGAAGAGACCCAGTACTTC
clone_size: few; d_call: .; j_call: TRBJ2-1; v_call: TRBV6-2/TRBV6-3; cdr3_aa: CASSYGDSSYNEQFF; cdr3_nt: TGTGCCAGCAGTTATGGTGATAGCTCCTACAATGAGCAGTTCTTC
clone_size: many; d_call: TRBD1; j_call: TRBJ2-1; v_call: TRBV4-1; cdr3_aa: CASSPVPRQGVYNEQFF; cdr3_nt: TGCGCCAGCAGCCCCGTTCCGAGACAGGGAGTCTACAATGAGCAGTTCTTC
clone_size: .; d_call: TRBD1; j_call: TRBJ2-1; v_call: TRBV11-2; cdr3_aa: CASGQAGSYNEQFF; cdr3_nt: TGTGCCAGCGGACAGGCCGGGTCCTACAATGAGCAGTTCTTC
clone_size: few; d_call: TRBD1; j_call: TRBJ1-5; v_call: TRBV12-3/TRBV12-4; cdr3_aa: CASSKDRGWFSNQPQHF; cdr3_nt: TGTGCCAGCAGTAAGGACAGGGGTTGGTTTAGCAATCAGCCCCAGCATTTT
clone_size: few; d_call: .; j_call: TRBJ1-3; v_call: TRBV7-2; cdr3_aa: CASSLWGSGNTIYF; cdr3_nt: TGTGCCAGCAGCTTATGGGGATCTGGAAACACCATATATTTT
clone_size: few; d_call: TRBD1; j_call: TRBJ2-1; v_call: TRBV20-1; cdr3_aa: CSAVRDRDNEQFF; cdr3_nt: TGCAGTGCTGTCCGGGACAGGGACAATGAGCAGTTCTTC
clone_size: .; d_call: TRBD2; j_call: TRBJ2-3; v_call: TRBV20-1; cdr3_aa: CSARALAGLTDTQYF; cdr3_nt: TGCAGTGCTAGAGCACTAGCGGGCCTCACAGATACGCAGTATTTT
clone_size: .; d_call: .; j_call: TRBJ2-5; v_call: TRBV6-1; cdr3_aa: CASSEKGSLWSETQYF; cdr3_nt: TGTGCCAGCAGTGAAAAGGGGAGCTTATGGTCGGAGACCCAGTACTTC
clone_size: many; d_call: .; j_call: TRBJ2-7; v_call: TRBV12-3/TRBV12-4; cdr3_aa: CASSLGQSSYEQYF; cdr3_nt: TGTGCCAGCAGCCTCGGACAAAGCTCCTACGAGCAGTACTTC
clone_size: once; d_call: .; j_call: TRBJ2-5; v_call: TRBV27; cdr3_aa: CASSVVGGETQYF; cdr3_nt: TGTGCCAGCAGCGTGGTAGGGGGAGAGACCCAGTACTTC
clone_size: .; d_call: TRBD2; j_call: TRBJ2-7; v_call: TRBV29-1; cdr3_aa: CSVWGLAGGSYEQYF; cdr3_nt: TGCAGCGTTTGGGGGCTAGCGGGGGGCTCCTACGAGCAGTACTTC
clone_size: few; d_call: .; j_call: TRBJ1-5; v_call: TRBV4-1; cdr3_aa: CASSIVGSHQPQHF; cdr3_nt: TGCGCCAGCAGCATAGTCGGGAGCCATCAGCCCCAGCATTTT
clone_size: .; d_call: TRBD2; j_call: TRBJ2-1; v_call: TRBV12-3/TRBV12-4; cdr3_aa: CASSSTTSGLYNEQFF; cdr3_nt: TGTGCCAGCAGTTCGACGACTAGCGGGCTTTACAATGAGCAGTTCTTC
clone_size: many; d_call: .; j_call: TRBJ1-6; v_call: TRBV4-2; cdr3_aa: CASSQGPVEGYSPLHF; cdr3_nt: TGTGCCAGCAGCCAAGGGCCCGTGGAGGGTTATTCACCCCTCCACTTT
clone_size: few; d_call: .; j_call: TRBJ1-5; v_call: TRBV4-1; cdr3_aa: CASSQGILTQYSNQPQHF; cdr3_nt: TGCGCCAGCAGCCAAGGGATTTTAACACAGTATAGCAATCAGCCCCAGCATTTT
clone_size: few; d_call: .; j_call: TRBJ2-1; v_call: TRBV11-2; cdr3_aa: CASSFEGPGLNEQFF; cdr3_nt: TGTGCCAGCAGCTTTGAGGGGCCGGGCCTCAATGAGCAGTTCTTC
clone_size: .; d_call: .; j_call: TRBJ1-2; v_call: TRBV25-1; cdr3_aa: CASTADGLYGYTF; cdr3_nt: TGTGCCAGCACCGCCGACGGACTCTATGGCTACACCTTC
clone_size: few; d_call: .; j_call: TRBJ2-5; v_call: TRBV20-1; cdr3_aa: CSAGGYQETQYF; cdr3_nt: TGCAGTGCTGGTGGCTACCAAGAGACCCAGTACTTC
clone_size: .; d_call: TRBD2; j_call: TRBJ2-7; v_call: TRBV4-2; cdr3_aa: CASSQGLAEWEQYF; cdr3_nt: TGTGCCAGCAGCCAGGGACTAGCGGAATGGGAGCAGTACTTC
clone_size: .; d_call: TRBD2; j_call: TRBJ2-1; v_call: TRBV12-3/TRBV12-4; cdr3_aa: CASRLTSGGSNEQFF; cdr3_nt: TGTGCCAGCAGACTAACTAGCGGGGGATCCAATGAGCAGTTCTTC
clone_size: .; d_call: TRBD2; j_call: TRBJ2-1; v_call: TRBV12-3/TRBV12-4; cdr3_aa: CASSLIGRALNNEQFF; cdr3_nt: TGTGCCAGCAGTTTAATCGGGAGGGCCTTAAACAATGAGCAGTTCTTC
clone_size: .; d_call: .; j_call: TRBJ2-4; v_call: TRBV12-3/TRBV12-4; cdr3_aa: CASSLEQLAKNIQYF; cdr3_nt: TGTGCCAGCAGTTTAGAACAGCTAGCCAAAAACATTCAGTACTTC
clone_size: .; d_call: .; j_call: TRBJ2-7; v_call: TRBV7-2; cdr3_aa: CASSLGYRTYEQYF; cdr3_nt: TGTGCCAGCAGCTTAGGTTACCGAACCTACGAGCAGTACTTC
clone_size: .; d_call: .; j_call: TRBJ2-3; v_call: TRBV29-1; cdr3_aa: CSVGVGGTDTQYF; cdr3_nt: TGCAGCGTTGGAGTGGGGGGCACAGATACGCAGTATTTT
clone_size: .; d_call: TRBD2; j_call: TRBJ2-7; v_call: TRBV5-8; cdr3_aa: CASSPTTGGTYEQYF; cdr3_nt: TGTGCCAGCAGCCCCACTACGGGGGGTACCTACGAGCAGTACTTC
clone_size: .; d_call: .; j_call: TRBJ2-7; v_call: TRBV6-1; cdr3_aa: CASSEVFTGGREQYF; cdr3_nt: TGTGCCAGCAGTGAAGTTTTTACCGGGGGTCGGGAGCAGTACTTC
clone_size: few; d_call: .; j_call: TRBJ1-1; v_call: TRBV6-5; cdr3_aa: CASSSYPTVNTEAFF; cdr3_nt: TGTGCCAGCAGTTCTTACCCGACAGTGAACACTGAAGCTTTCTTT
clone_size: .; d_call: .; j_call: TRBJ1-2; v_call: TRBV29-1; cdr3_aa: CSVEWRDGSRRYTF; cdr3_nt: TGCAGCGTTGAATGGCGGGACGGATCGCGCCGCTACACCTTC
clone_size: .; d_call: .; j_call: TRBJ2-1; v_call: TRBV20-1; cdr3_aa: CSARDRYSGYNEQFF; cdr3_nt: TGCAGTGCTAGAGATCGGTACTCTGGGTACAATGAGCAGTTCTTC
clone_size: .; d_call: .; j_call: TRBJ1-5; v_call: TRBV4-1; cdr3_aa: CASSQTQISNQPQHF; cdr3_nt: TGCGCCAGCAGCCAAACGCAAATTAGCAATCAGCCCCAGCATTTT
clone_size: .; d_call: TRBD2; j_call: TRBJ2-1; v_call: TRBV5-1; cdr3_aa: CASSESSGGAFSTEQFF; cdr3_nt: TGCGCCAGCAGCGAAAGTAGCGGGGGGGCCTTTTCTACTGAGCAGTTCTTC
clone_size: .; d_call: TRBD1; j_call: TRBJ2-2; v_call: TRBV3-1; cdr3_aa: CASSQEDRGGELFF; cdr3_nt: TGTGCCAGCAGCCAAGAGGACAGGGGCGGGGAGCTGTTTTTT
clone_size: few; d_call: .; j_call: TRBJ2-7; v_call: TRBV28; cdr3_aa: CASSFGHPYEQYF; cdr3_nt: TGTGCCAGCAGTTTCGGTCACCCCTACGAGCAGTACTTC
clone_size: many; d_call: .; j_call: TRBJ2-2; v_call: TRBV6-1; cdr3_aa: CASSGPVDTGELFF; cdr3_nt: TGTGCCAGCAGTGGACCGGTCGACACCGGGGAGCTGTTTTTT
clone_size: .; d_call: TRBD1; j_call: TRBJ1-1; v_call: TRBV4-1; cdr3_aa: CASSQDDRGLGTEAFF; cdr3_nt: TGCGCCAGCAGCCAAGATGACAGGGGGCTGGGAACTGAAGCTTTCTTT
clone_size: few; d_call: .; j_call: TRBJ2-5; v_call: TRBV12-3/TRBV12-4; cdr3_aa: CASSFWRPGSQETQYF; cdr3_nt: TGTGCCAGCAGTTTTTGGCGACCGGGATCCCAAGAGACCCAGTACTTC
clone_size: many; d_call: .; j_call: TRBJ2-7; v_call: TRBV13; cdr3_aa: CASSPDRGGGPTPYEQYF; cdr3_nt: TGTGCCAGCAGCCCTGACCGGGGTGGGGGCCCCACACCCTACGAGCAGTACTTC
clone_size: few; d_call: .; j_call: TRBJ1-5; v_call: TRBV4-3; cdr3_aa: CASSQDGARFQPQHF; cdr3_nt: TGCGCCAGCAGCCAAGACGGGGCGAGGTTCCAGCCCCAGCATTTT